These 17 T cell receptor beta chains share one sample of origin, sequenced in a study of blood T cell repertoires in COVID-19. Profiled with immunoSEQ multiplex PCR; TCRdb holds only in-frame clones, not every one. The table shows over 200,000 clones, with 70% to 90% occurring only once. The material sequenced was PBMCs or T cells enriched from blood (not recorded which). The receptor set was obtained from a man aged 30 to 45 who had recovered from COVID-19.

In this sample, this clone turned up once. The CDR3 DNA reads TGTGCCAGCAGCCTTGGGGCCCTGGGGAATGAAAAACTGTTTTTT. Translation: CASSLGALGNEKLFF. V gene TRBV7-9 combines with J gene TRBJ1-4, with D possibly matching TRBD1 (5 bases). This CDR3 region has 15 residues. The germline CDR1 and CDR2 sequences are SEHNR and FQNEAQ (reference sequence). Trimming stripped 5 bases from V and 5 bases from J, with 15 bases between.

Only a few counts were recorded for this clone. This sequence joins TRBV28 and TRBJ1-2; D might be TRBD1 (5 bases). Trimming removed 3 bases from V and 4 bases from J, with 18 bases in between. The germline V gene has CDR1 MDHEN and CDR2 SYDVKM. This CDR3 is 16 amino acids long. The CDR3 spells CASSLAGGDRAYGYTF. The CDR3 region has the DNA TGTGCCAGCAGTTTGGCCGGCGGGGACCGCGCCTATGGCTACACCTTC.

The chain recombines TRBV19 with TRBJ1-6; TRBD1 is a possible D gene (5 bases). The V end was cut by 5 bases, the J end by 7 bases, with 15 bases between. Germline V gene data show CDR1 as LNHDA and CDR2 as SQIVND (reference sequence). The length of the CDR3 is 15 residues. DNA for the CDR3: TGTGCCAGTAGTTTACAGGAAAAGGGGAATTCACCCCTCCACTTT. As protein: CASSLQEKGNSPLHF.

Comments on this clone: The sample contains more than one DNA sequence encoding this CDR3. The chain combines TRBV29-1 with TRBJ2-1; D may be TRBD2 (6 bases). This CDR3 has 13 residues. CDR1 and CDR2 (germline): SQVTM, ANQGSEA. V was trimmed by 6 bases and J by 1 base, leaving 10 bases between them. The CDR3 DNA reads as TGCAGCGTGCAGGGAGGTTCCTACAATGAGCAGTTCTTC. This gives the protein CSVQGGSYNEQFF.

This chain links TRBV19 with TRBJ1-2; D is ambiguous. V lost 7 bases to trimming and J lost 3 bases, with 9 bases between them. Looked up from germline, CDR1 is LNHDA and CDR2 is SQIVND (reference sequence). The CDR3 spans 12 residues. This chain's CDR3 is CASNGGYYGYTF. The CDR3 nucleotides read TGTGCCAGTAACGGAGGTTACTATGGCTACACCTTC.

This clone was found a few times. The gene calls are TRBV4-3 and TRBJ1-2, with D hard to call. This CDR3 has 15 amino acids. The V end was cut by 4 bases, the J end by 6 bases, with 18 bases between. CDR1 is LGHNA and CDR2 is YSLEER in the germline V gene. The CDR3 loop reads CASSLGGKPRDGYTF. The DNA for the CDR3 is TGCGCCAGCAGCCTAGGTGGCAAACCTCGGGATGGCTACACCTTC.

This chain joins TRBV6-5 and TRBJ2-5; D is uncertain. Germline CDR1 is MNHEY and CDR2 is SVGAGI. The CDR3 runs 11 residues. V lost 4 bases to trimming and J lost 5 bases, with 5 bases between them. The CDR3 bases are TGTGCCAGCAGTTTAGAGGAGACCCAGTACTTC. This sequence encodes CASSLEETQYF.

The CDR3, as DNA: TGTGCCTGGAGTGGTGTTGCGGGGGCTCGCCAAGAGACCCAGTACTTC. Translation gives CAWSGVAGARQETQYF. The genes are TRBV30 and TRBJ2-5, with D possibly being TRBD2 (7 bases). V was cut by 1 base and J by 1 base, with 16 bases left in between. From germline, CDR1 is GTSNPN and CDR2 SVGIG (reference sequence). The CDR3 runs to 16 residues.

The chain uses TRBV24-1 and TRBJ2-1, with 9 bases that match TRBD2. The germline CDR1 and CDR2 sequences are KGHDR and SFDVKD. The CDR3 extends over 15 amino acids. V shed 3 bases and J 5 bases; nucleotides not matched to a gene: 4. CDR3 coding DNA: TGTGCCACCAGTGATGGCGGGGGGGGCAACAATGAGCAGTTCTTC. As protein: CATSDGGGGNNEQFF.

This chain connects TRBV3-1 (or the pseudogene TRBV3-2) to TRBJ1-5; 10 bases match TRBD1. The V gene end was trimmed by 0 bases and the J gene end by 3 bases; junction bases not matched to a gene: 11. Germline V gene data show CDR1 as LGHDT and CDR2 as YNNKEL (reference sequence). The CDR3 sequence is 19 residues long. DNA of the CDR3: TGTGCCAGCAGCCAAGATGGTGACAGGGGGCGCCGAGACAATCAGCCCCAGCATTTT. It is translated as CASSQDGDRGRRDNQPQHF.

The chain joins TRBV6-6 to TRBJ1-5, with no clear D. Trimming cost V 6 bases and J 2 bases, with 17 bases left between them. The CDR3 length is 16 residues. Germline lookup yields CDR1 MNHNY and CDR2 SVGAGI (reference sequence). The CDR3 DNA is TGTGCCAGCAGACCCAACCGGGAAAAAGGCAATCAGCCCCAGCATTTT. Encoded protein: CASRPNREKGNQPQHF.

The V gene is TRBV30, the J gene TRBJ1-1; D might be TRBD1 (5 bases). The germline V and J ends were trimmed by 1 base and 11 bases, with 14 bases remaining between them. The CDR3 contains 12 residues. CDR1 and CDR2 from the germline V gene are GTSNPN and SVGIG (reference sequence). CDR3 residues: CAWSGGGAEAFF. The CDR3 DNA is TGTGCCTGGAGTGGAGGCGGGGCGGAGGCTTTCTTT.

V usage is TRBV2 and J usage is TRBJ1-1; possibly TRBD1 for D (5 bases). V gave up 6 bases and J gave up 7 bases, with 12 bases separating them. The CDR3 runs 12 residues. Germline values: CDR1 SNHLY, CDR2 FYNNEI. This CDR3 reads CASRSGGGEAFF. As DNA, the CDR3 is TGTGCCAGCAGATCGGGCGGGGGTGAAGCTTTCTTT.

The table lists this clone with a count of one. The chain is built from TRBV6-4 and TRBJ2-7; 10 bases align to TRBD2. Losses at the gene ends were 6 bases for V and 4 bases for J; bases not matched to a gene: 24. The length of the CDR3 is 20 residues. Germline lookup yields CDR1 MRHNA and CDR2 SNTAGT. The CDR3 reads CASRNPGRIAGGAFGYEQYF. CDR3 nucleotide sequence: TGTGCCAGCAGGAATCCCGGTCGAATAGCGGGGGGTGCCTTCGGTTACGAGCAGTACTTC.

The rearrangement uses TRBV18 and TRBJ1-5; D is uncertain. Trimming left V 6 bases short and J 0 bases short, with 12 bases between. CDR3 length: 15 amino acids. Germline CDR1 and CDR2: KGHSH and LQKENI. In DNA form, the CDR3 reads TGTGCCAGCTCTAATACAGCTATTAGCAATCAGCCCCAGCATTTT. Translating gives CASSNTAISNQPQHF. Using reference TRBV18 and TRBJ1-5 for the parts outside the CDR3, the full variable domain is NAGVMQNPRHLVRRRGQEARLRCSPMKGHSHVYWYRQLPEEGLKFMVYLQKENIIDESGMPKERFSAEFPKEGPSILRIQQVVRGDSAAYFCASSNTAISNQPQHFGDGTRLSIL.

This clone appeared a single time. V usage is TRBV29-1 and J usage is TRBJ2-2; 7 nucleotides align to TRBD2. Unmatched junction bases numbered 4, after V lost 3 bases and J lost 3 bases. The V gene's germline CDR1 is SQVTM and CDR2 ANQGSEA. This CDR3 comprises 14 residues. For the CDR3, the DNA is TGCAGCGTTGAGAAGCTAGCGGACACCGGGGAGCTGTTTTTT. This sequence encodes CSVEKLADTGELFF.

The V gene is TRBV6-5, the J gene TRBJ1-2; tentative D call: TRBD1 (5 bases). Trimming took off 7 bases at V and 7 bases at J, with 13 bases between the two ends. Germline loops: CDR1 MNHEY, CDR2 SVGAGI. The CDR3 contains 12 residues. CDR3 nucleotides: TGTGCCAGCATGGGGGGGTCGGCTGGCTACACCTTC. This codes for CASMGGSAGYTF.